This T cell receptor beta chain originates from a study of control samples from healthy donors and cancer patients. Produced via immunoSEQ multiplex PCR; TCRdb's table is partial and in-frame only. The data contain tens of thousands of clones, roughly nine tenths of them seen just once; the ten biggest clones take up about 4%. The sample was blood. This receptor was taken from a woman between 50 and 59 years old in good health.

CDR3 loop: CAVIQGFLETQYF. DNA of the CDR3: TGTGCCGTCATACAGGGGTTCCTAGAGACCCAGTACTTC. The chain joins TRBV6-5 to TRBJ2-5; 7 bases map to TRBD1. CDR3 length equals 13 residues. V lost 11 bases and J lost 4; bases outside the gene matches: 10. Germline lookup yields CDR1 MNHEY and CDR2 SVGAGI.